The following is a T cell receptor (beta chain) sequence with its context. Its antigen is currently unknown. The sample comes from a study of cytomegalovirus exposure and HLA in healthy donors. Primers included in the PCR were 60 Vbeta and 13 Jbeta primers. The repertoire was sequenced with immunoSEQ multiplex PCR; TCRdb's copy has only in-frame clones and lacks some. The sample has about 210,000 clones; roughly 77% are singletons. Germline V gene data show CDR1 as SGHTS and CDR2 as YDEGEE. The CDR3 loop spans 12 amino acids. Study findings and constraints: Solely CMV serostatus was available to characterize immune exposure.

The chain carries TRBV5-8 and TRBJ2-5, with D unclear. Matching the DNA end better, TRBJ2-7 makes the J call doubtful. The sequence was obtained from a male donor in good health and CMV-seropositive. Sequencing used PBMCs. For the CDR3, the DNA is TGTGCCAGCAGCTCCAGTTACTACGAGCAGTACTTC. Its protein is CASSSSYYEQYF.